This T cell receptor (beta chain) comes out of a study of T cells in Graves' hyperthyroidism and ophthalmopathy. V was shortened by 3 bases and J by 5 bases, with 10 bases between the two germline ends. The CDR3 length is 13 residues. CDR1 WNHNN and CDR2 SYGVQD come from the germline V gene (reference sequence). TCR beta CDR3 sequences were amplified from RNA transcripts. During a first-round RT-PCR of the TCR CDR3, the HTBI primer set was used. Each CDR3 protein is one row after TCRdb ran MiXCR on the multiplex PCR reads. The sample has some 400,000 distinct CDR3 sequences, roughly 13% seen once; the top ten hold about a fifth. This clonotype was picked up many times. Diagnoses rested on clinical symptoms, serum thyroxine and TRAb, thyroid ultrasound and orbital computed tomography.

The chain recombines TRBV10-1 with TRBJ2-5; the D gene could be TRBD1 or TRBD2 (5 bases each). This receptor was identified in a young man with Graves' hyperthyroidism that later progressed to Graves' ophthalmopathy. The sample comprised blood. The CDR3 DNA reads TGCGCCAGCAGTGAAATGGGGACGGAGACCCAGTACTTC. Protein product: CASSEMGTETQYF.